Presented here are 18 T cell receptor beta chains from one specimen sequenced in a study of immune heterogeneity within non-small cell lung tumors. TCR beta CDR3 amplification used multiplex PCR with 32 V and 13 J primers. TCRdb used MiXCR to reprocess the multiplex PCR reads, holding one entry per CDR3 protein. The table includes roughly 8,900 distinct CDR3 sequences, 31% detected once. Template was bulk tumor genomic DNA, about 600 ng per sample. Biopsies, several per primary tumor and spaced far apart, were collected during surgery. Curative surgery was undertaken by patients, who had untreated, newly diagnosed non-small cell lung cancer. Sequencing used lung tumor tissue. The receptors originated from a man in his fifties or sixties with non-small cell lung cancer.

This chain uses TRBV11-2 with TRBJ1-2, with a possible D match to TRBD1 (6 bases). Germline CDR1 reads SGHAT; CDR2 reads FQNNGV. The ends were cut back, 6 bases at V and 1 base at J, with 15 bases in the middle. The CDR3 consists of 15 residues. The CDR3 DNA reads TGTGCCAGCAGTACCCCAGGGGTCATTAACTATGGCTACACCTTC. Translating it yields CASSTPGVINYGYTF.

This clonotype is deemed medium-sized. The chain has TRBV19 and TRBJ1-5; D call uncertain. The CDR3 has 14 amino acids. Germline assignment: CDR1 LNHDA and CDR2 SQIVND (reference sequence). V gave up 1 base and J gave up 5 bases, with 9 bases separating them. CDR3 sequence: CASSIGPEDQPQHF. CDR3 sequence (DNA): TGTGCCAGTAGTATAGGGCCTGAAGATCAGCCCCAGCATTTT.

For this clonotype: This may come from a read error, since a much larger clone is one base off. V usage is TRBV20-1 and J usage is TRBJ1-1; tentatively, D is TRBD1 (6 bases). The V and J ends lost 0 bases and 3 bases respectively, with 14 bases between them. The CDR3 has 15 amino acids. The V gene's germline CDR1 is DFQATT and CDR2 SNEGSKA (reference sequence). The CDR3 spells CSARDRGGGDTEAFF. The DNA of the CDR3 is TGCAGTGCTAGAGATAGGGGGGGGGGAGACACTGAAGCTTTCTTT.

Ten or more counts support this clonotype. The CDR3 reads CASSLGIPPMNTEAFF. The CDR3 DNA follows: TGTGCCAGCAGTTTAGGTATCCCCCCTATGAACACTGAAGCTTTCTTT. V gene TRBV12-3 or TRBV12-4 combines with J gene TRBJ1-1; D gene unclear. V gave up 1 base and J gave up 0 bases, with 12 bases separating them. This CDR3 has 16 residues.

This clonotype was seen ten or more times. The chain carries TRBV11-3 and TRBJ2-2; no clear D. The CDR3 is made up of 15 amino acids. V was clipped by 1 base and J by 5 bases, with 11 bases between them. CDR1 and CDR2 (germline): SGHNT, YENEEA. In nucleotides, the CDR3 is TGTGCCAGCAGCTTAGGAGGCATCCGGACCGGGGAGCTGTTTTTT. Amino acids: CASSLGGIRTGELFF.

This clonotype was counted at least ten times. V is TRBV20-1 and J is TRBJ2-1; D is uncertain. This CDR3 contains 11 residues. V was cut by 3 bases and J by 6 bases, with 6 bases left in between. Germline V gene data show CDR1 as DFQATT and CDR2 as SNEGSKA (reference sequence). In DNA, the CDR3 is TGCAGTGCTAGGGCCGTCAATGAGCAGTTCTTC. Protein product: CSARAVNEQFF.

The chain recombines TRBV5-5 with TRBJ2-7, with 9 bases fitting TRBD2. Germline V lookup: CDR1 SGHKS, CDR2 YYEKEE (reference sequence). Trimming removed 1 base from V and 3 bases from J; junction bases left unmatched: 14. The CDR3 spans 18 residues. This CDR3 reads CASSLFMLAGPTFYEQYF. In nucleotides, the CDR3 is TGTGCCAGCAGCTTGTTTATGCTAGCGGGACCAACCTTCTACGAGCAGTACTTC.

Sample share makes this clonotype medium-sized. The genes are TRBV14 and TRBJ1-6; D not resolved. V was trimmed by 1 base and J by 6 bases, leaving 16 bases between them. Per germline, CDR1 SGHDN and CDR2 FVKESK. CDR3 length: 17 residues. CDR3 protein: CASSQVASDLSNSPLHF. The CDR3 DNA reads TGTGCCAGCAGCCAAGTGGCCAGTGACCTCTCTAATTCACCCCTCCACTTT.

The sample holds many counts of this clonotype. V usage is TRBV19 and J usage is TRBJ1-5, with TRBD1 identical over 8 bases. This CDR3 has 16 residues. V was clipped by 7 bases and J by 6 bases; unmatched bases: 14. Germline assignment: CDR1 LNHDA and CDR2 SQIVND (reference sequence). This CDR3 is CASILSTGVMVQPQHF. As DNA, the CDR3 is TGTGCCAGTATTCTTTCGACAGGGGTGATGGTTCAGCCCCAGCATTTT. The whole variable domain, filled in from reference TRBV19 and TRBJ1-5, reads DGGITQSPKYLFRKEGQNVTLSCEQNLNHDAMYWYRQDPGQGLRLIYYSQIVNDFQKGDIAEGYSVSREKKESFPLTVTSAQKNPTAFYLCASILSTGVMVQPQHFGDGTRLSIL.

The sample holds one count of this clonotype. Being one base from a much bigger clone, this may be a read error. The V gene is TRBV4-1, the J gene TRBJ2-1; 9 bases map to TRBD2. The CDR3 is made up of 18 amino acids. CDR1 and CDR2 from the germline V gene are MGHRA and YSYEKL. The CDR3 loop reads CASNQDPMREGPHNEQFF. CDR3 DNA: TGCGCCAGCAACCAAGATCCCATGCGGGAGGGTCCCCACAATGAGCAGTTCTTC.

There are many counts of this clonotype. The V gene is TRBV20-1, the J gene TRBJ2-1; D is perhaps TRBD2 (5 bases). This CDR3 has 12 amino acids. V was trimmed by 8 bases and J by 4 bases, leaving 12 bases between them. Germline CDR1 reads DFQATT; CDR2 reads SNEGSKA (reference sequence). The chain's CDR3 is CSHQTGYNEQFF. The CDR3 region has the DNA TGCAGTCACCAGACGGGGTACAATGAGCAGTTCTTC.

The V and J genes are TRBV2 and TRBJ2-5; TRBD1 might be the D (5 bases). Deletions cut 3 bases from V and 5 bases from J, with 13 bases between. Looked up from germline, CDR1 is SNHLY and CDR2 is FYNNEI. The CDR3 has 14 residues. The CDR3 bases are TGTGCCAGCAGTGACTCGGACACGAGGGAGACCCAGTACTTC. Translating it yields CASSDSDTRETQYF.

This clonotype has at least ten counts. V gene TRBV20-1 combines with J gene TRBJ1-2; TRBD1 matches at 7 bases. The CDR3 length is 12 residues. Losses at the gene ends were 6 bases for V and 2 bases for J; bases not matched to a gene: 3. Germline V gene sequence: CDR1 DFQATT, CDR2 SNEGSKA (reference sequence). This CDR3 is CSALTGNYGYTF. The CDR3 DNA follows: TGCAGTGCGTTGACAGGGAACTATGGCTACACCTTC.

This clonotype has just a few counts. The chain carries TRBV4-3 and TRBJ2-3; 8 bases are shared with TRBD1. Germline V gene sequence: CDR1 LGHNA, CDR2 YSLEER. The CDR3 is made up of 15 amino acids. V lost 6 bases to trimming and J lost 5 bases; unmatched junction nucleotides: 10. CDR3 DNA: TGCGCCAGCAGTGGCGACAGGGGAAATCAAGATACGCAGTATTTT. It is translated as CASSGDRGNQDTQYF.

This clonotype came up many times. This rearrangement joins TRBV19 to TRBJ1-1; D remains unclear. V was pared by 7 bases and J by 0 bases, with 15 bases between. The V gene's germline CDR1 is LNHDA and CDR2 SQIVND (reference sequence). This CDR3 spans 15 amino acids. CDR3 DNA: TGTGCCAGTACCCCAGGAGGAAAAATGAACACTGAAGCTTTCTTT. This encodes CASTPGGKMNTEAFF. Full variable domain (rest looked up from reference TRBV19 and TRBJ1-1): DGGITQSPKYLFRKEGQNVTLSCEQNLNHDAMYWYRQDPGQGLRLIYYSQIVNDFQKGDIAEGYSVSREKKESFPLTVTSAQKNPTAFYLCASTPGGKMNTEAFFGQGTRLTVV.

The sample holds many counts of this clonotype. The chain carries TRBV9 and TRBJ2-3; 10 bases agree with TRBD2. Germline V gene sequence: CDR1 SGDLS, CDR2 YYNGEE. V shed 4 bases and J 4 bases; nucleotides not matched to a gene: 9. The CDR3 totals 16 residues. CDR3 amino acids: CASSRSGTSAADTQYF. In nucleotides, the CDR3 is TGTGCCAGCAGCAGATCCGGGACTAGCGCTGCAGATACGCAGTATTTT.

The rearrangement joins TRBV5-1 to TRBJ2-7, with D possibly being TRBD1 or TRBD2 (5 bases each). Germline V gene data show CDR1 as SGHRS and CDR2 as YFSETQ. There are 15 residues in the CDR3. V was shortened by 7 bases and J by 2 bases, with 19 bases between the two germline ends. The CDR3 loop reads CASRLWDRGAYEQYF. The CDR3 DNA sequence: TGCGCCAGCCGATTATGGGACCGAGGTGCCTACGAGCAGTACTTC. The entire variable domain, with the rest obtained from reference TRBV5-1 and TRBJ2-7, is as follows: KAGVTQTPRYLIKTRGQQVTLSCSPISGHRSVSWYQQTPGQGLQFLFEYFSETQRNKGNFPGRFSGRQFSNSRSEMNVSTLELGDSALYLCASRLWDRGAYEQYFGPGTRLTVT.

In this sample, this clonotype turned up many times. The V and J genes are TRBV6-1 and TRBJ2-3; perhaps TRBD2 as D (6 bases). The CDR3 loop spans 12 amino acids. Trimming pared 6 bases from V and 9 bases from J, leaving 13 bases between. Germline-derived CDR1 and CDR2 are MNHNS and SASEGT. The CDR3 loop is CASSEWGVTQYF. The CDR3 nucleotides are TGTGCCAGCAGCGAGTGGGGGGTCACGCAGTATTTT.